The subject of this entry is one T cell receptor beta chain. Its antigen is as yet unknown. Time point of the sample: week 47, end of study. Vaccinated patients received 300 ug of mutant IDH1 20-mer peptide per dose, with topical imiquimod. This sample was included in a study of a mutant IDH1 vaccine in newly diagnosed glioma. The wider study: Vaccination started 4-6 weeks after radiotherapy alone, or with temozolomide cycles. Treated patients, roughly 62% male and roughly 40% female, averaged 40.4 years of age.

The table came from immunoSEQ multiplex PCR; TCRdb's copy has only in-frame clones and leaves some out. In the table there are 56,000 or so clones, more than 75% of which are singletons. Sequenced here: PBMCs, sampled from a glioma patient whose treatment included an IDH1 peptide vaccine. This receptor was identified in a woman aged 40 to 50 with glioma. Some clones in this sample may be carry-over from other donors' samples.

The CDR3 region is CASSQERQSTYEQYF. CDR3 nucleotide sequence: TGCGCCAGCAGCCAAGAAAGACAGTCTACCTACGAGCAGTACTTC. The V call is TRBV4-1, the J call TRBJ2-7; tentative D call: TRBD1 (5 bases). CDR1 MGHRA and CDR2 YSYEKL come from the germline V gene. The V end lost 0 bases, the J end lost 2 bases, and 11 bases lay between the germline ends. The CDR3 consists of 15 residues.